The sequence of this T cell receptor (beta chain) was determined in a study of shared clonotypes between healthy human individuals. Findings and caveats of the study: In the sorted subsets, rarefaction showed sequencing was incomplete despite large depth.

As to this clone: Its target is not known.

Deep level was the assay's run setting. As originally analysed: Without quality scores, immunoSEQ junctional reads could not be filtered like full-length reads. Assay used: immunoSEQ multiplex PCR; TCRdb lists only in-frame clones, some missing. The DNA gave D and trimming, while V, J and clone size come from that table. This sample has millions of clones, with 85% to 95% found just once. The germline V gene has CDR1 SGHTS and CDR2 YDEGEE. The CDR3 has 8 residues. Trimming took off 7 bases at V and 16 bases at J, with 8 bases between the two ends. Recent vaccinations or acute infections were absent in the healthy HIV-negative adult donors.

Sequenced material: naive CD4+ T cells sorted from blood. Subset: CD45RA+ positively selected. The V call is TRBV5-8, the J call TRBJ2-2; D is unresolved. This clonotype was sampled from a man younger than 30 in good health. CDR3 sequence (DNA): TGTGCCAGCCCATTTAAGTTTTTT. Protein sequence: CASPFKFF.